The 4 T cell receptor beta chains presented below share a single source sample, sequenced in a study of blood T cell repertoires in COVID-19. Using immunoSEQ multiplex PCR, the repertoire was profiled, and TCRdb retains in-frame clones only, with some absent. The sample lists 100,000 to 140,000 clones, about 80% occurring once. Source material: peripheral blood. The receptors were gathered from a man aged 65 to 85 with acute or convalescent COVID-19.

This sequence joins TRBV11-3 and TRBJ2-5; maybe TRBD2 (5 bases). V was cut by 2 bases and J by 5 bases, with 15 bases left in between. The CDR3 has 15 amino acids. The germline V gene encodes CDR1 SGHNT and CDR2 YENEEA. CDR3 loop: CASSLSGNLAETQYF. As DNA, the CDR3 is TGTGCCAGCAGCTTAAGTGGCAACCTAGCCGAGACCCAGTACTTC. Combining the CDR3 with reference TRBV11-3 and TRBJ2-5 gives the whole variable domain EAGVVQSPRYKIIEKKQPVAFWCNPISGHNTLYWYLQNLGQGPELLIRYENEEAVDDSQLPKDRFSAERLKGVDSTLKIQPAELGDSAVYLCASSLSGNLAETQYFGPGTRLLVL.

There are a few counts of this clone. The chain has TRBV19 and TRBJ2-2; 8 bases match TRBD2. Germline trimming cut 5 bases from V and 5 bases from J; bases unmatched to any gene: 4. CDR3 size: 14 residues. Germline V CDR1 and CDR2: LNHDA, SQIVND (reference sequence). For the CDR3, the DNA is TGTGCCAGTAGTGGGACTAGTAATACCGGGGAGCTGTTTTTT. Amino acid sequence: CASSGTSNTGELFF.

CDR3 residues: CASSLAGAPDTQYF. CDR3 DNA sequence: TGCGCCAGCAGCCTAGCGGGGGCCCCAGATACGCAGTATTTT. V and J are TRBV5-1 and TRBJ2-3, with 10 nucleotides matching TRBD2. The V segment lost 4 bases and the J segment 4 bases; nucleotides outside the gene matches: 3. The CDR3 spans 14 residues. Germline CDR1 and CDR2: SGHRS and YFSETQ.

This chain joins TRBV6-5 and TRBJ2-3; possibly TRBD2 for D (5 bases). Germline V gives CDR1 MNHEY, CDR2 SVGAGI. The CDR3 sequence is 15 residues long. V gave up 2 bases and J gave up 3 bases, with 12 bases separating them. The CDR3 here is CASSYSQAGTDTQYF. The DNA of the CDR3 is TGTGCCAGCAGTTACAGCCAGGCGGGTACAGATACGCAGTATTTT.